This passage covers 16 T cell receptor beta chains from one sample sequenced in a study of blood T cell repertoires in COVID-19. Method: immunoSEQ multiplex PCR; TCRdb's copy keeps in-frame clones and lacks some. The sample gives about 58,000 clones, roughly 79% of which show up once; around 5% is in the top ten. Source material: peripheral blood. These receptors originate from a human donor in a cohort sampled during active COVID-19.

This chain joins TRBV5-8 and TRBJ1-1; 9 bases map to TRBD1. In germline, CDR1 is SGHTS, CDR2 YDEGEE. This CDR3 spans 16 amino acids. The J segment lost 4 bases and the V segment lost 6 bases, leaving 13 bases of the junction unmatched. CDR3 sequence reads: CASTSGQGRGGTEAFF. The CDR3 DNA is TGTGCCAGCACCTCCGGACAGGGGAGAGGAGGCACTGAAGCTTTCTTT.

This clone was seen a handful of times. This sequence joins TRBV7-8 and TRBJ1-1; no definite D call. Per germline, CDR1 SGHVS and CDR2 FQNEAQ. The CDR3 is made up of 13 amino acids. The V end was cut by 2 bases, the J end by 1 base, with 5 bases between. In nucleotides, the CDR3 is TGTGCCAGCAGCTTACCAGGGAACACTGAAGCTTTCTTT. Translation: CASSLPGNTEAFF.

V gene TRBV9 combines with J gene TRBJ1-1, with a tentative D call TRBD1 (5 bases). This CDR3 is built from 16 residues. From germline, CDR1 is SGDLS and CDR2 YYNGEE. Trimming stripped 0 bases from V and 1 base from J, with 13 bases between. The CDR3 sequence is CASSVGAGRTNTEAFF. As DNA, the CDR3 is TGTGCCAGCAGCGTAGGAGCAGGGCGAACGAACACTGAAGCTTTCTTT.

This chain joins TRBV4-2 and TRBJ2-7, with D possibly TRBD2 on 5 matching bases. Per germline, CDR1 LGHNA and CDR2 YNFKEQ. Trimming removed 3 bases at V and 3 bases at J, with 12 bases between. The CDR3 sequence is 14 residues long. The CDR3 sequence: CASSQGLGVYEQYF. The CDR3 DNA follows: TGTGCCAGCAGCCAGGGCCTGGGAGTCTACGAGCAGTACTTC.

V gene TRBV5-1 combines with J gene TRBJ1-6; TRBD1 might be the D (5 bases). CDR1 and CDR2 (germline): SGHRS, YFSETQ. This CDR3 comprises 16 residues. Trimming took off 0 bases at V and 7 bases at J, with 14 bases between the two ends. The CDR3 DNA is TGCGCCAGCAGCTTGGGGGTAACAGGCTTAAATTCACCCCTCCACTTT. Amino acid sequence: CASSLGVTGLNSPLHF.

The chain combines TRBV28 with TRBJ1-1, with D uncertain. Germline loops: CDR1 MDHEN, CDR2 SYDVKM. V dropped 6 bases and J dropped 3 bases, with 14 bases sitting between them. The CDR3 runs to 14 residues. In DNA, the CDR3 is TGTGCCAGCAGCTTCAACTTACCCCACACTGAAGCTTTCTTT. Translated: CASSFNLPHTEAFF.

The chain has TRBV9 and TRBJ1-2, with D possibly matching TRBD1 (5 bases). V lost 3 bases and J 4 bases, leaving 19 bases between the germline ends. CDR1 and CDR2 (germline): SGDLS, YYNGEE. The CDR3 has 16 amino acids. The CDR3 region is CASSALPGLLVYGYTF. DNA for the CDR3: TGTGCCAGCAGCGCCCTCCCGGGACTCTTGGTCTATGGCTACACCTTC.

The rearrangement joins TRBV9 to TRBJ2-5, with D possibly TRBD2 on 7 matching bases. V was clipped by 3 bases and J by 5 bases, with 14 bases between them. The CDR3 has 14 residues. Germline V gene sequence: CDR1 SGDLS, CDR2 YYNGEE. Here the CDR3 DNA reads TGTGCCAGCAGCGCCTGGGGGGGGCTGGAGACCCAGTACTTC. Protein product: CASSAWGGLETQYF.

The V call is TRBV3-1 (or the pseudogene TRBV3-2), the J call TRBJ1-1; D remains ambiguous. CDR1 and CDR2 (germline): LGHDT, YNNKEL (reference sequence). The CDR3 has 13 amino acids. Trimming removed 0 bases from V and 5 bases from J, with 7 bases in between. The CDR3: CASSQDWRTEAFF. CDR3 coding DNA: TGTGCCAGCAGCCAAGATTGGCGGACTGAAGCTTTCTTT.

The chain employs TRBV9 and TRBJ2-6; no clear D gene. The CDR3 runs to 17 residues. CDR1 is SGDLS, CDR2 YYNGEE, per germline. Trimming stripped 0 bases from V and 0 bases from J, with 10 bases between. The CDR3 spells CASSVGPGDSGANVLTF. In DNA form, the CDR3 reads TGTGCCAGCAGCGTAGGGCCCGGAGACTCTGGGGCCAACGTCCTGACTTTC. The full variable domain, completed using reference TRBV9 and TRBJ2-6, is DSGVTQTPKHLITATGQRVTLRCSPRSGDLSVYWYQQSLDQGLQFLIQYYNGEERAKGNILERFSAQQFPDLHSELNLSSLELGDSALYFCASSVGPGDSGANVLTFGAGSRLTVL.

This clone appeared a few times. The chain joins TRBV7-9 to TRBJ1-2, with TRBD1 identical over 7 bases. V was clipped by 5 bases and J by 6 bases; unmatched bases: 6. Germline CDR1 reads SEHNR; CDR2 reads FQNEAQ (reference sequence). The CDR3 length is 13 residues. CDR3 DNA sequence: TGTGCCAGCAGCGCACAGGGGCGGGATGGCTACACCTTC. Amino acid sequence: CASSAQGRDGYTF.

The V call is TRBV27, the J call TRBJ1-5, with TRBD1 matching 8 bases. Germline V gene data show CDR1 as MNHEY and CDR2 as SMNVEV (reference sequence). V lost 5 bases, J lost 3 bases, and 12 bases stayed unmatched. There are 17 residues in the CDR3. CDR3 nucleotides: TGTGCCAGCAGTCCCAGGGGAGGGACAGGAGCCAATCAGCCCCAGCATTTT. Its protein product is CASSPRGGTGANQPQHF.

CDR3 sequence: CASSQGLRNSGNTIYF. CDR3 bases: TGTGCCAGCAGTCAGGGTCTAAGGAACTCTGGAAACACCATATATTTT. The V and J genes are TRBV3-1 (or the pseudogene TRBV3-2) and TRBJ1-3, with D maybe TRBD1 (5 bases). Trimming stripped 6 bases from V and 0 bases from J, with 15 bases between. The germline gives CDR1 LGHDT, CDR2 YNNKEL (reference sequence). This CDR3 is 16 amino acids long.

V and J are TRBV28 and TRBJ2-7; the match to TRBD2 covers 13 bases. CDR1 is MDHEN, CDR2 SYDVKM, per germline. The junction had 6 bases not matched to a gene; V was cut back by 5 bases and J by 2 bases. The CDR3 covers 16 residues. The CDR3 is CASSPWTSGGPYEQYF. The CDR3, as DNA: TGTGCCAGCAGTCCGTGGACTAGCGGGGGCCCCTACGAGCAGTACTTC.

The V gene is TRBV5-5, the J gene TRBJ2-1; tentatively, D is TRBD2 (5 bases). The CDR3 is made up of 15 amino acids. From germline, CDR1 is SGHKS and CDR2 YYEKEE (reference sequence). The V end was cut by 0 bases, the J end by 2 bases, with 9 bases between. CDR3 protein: CASSLGRSTYNEQFF. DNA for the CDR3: TGTGCCAGCAGCTTGGGGAGGAGTACCTACAATGAGCAGTTCTTC.

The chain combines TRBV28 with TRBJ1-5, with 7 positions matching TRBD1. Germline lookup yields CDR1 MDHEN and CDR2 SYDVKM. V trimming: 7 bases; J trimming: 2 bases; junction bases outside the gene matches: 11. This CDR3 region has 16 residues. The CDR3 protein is CASIPKGRGGNQPQHF. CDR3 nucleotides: TGTGCCAGCATTCCTAAGGGCAGGGGGGGCAATCAGCCCCAGCATTTT.